These 32 T cell receptor beta chains share one sample of origin, sequenced in a study of long-term antiretroviral therapy in people with HIV. immunoSEQ v3.0 was run at survey level. This table comes from immunoSEQ multiplex PCR, and its TCRdb copy is limited to in-frame clones, with some not included. The sample includes 30,000 to 40,000 clones, more than 95% of them seen just once. The material sequenced was unsorted PBMCs, taken 6.9 years after starting antiretroviral therapy. These receptors all come from a man aged 30-40 years with HIV.

The V and J genes are TRBV5-1 and TRBJ2-5; D remains unclear. V shed 7 bases and J shed 5 bases, with 12 bases lying between them. CDR1 and CDR2 (germline): SGHRS, YFSETQ. This CDR3 contains 12 residues. CDR3 in DNA: TGCGCCAGCCGCCGCCCGGAGGAGACCCAGTACTTC. It encodes CASRRPEETQYF.

The V and J genes are TRBV13 and TRBJ2-3, with D possibly matching TRBD1 (5 bases). This CDR3 contains 13 residues. CDR1 and CDR2 from the germline V gene are PRHDT and FYEKMQ (reference sequence). Trimming removed 4 bases at V and 2 bases at J, with 7 bases between. The CDR3 coding sequence is TGTGCCAGCAGCTCGGACACCACAGATACGCAGTATTTT. Its translation: CASSSDTTDTQYF.

The CDR3, as DNA: TGTGCCAGCAGTCCACAGGGGGACACTGAAGCTTTCTTT. Its translation: CASSPQGDTEAFF. The gene calls are TRBV7-6 and TRBJ1-1; 8 positions match TRBD1. The CDR3 loop spans 13 amino acids. Germline trimming cut 6 bases from V and 3 bases from J; bases unmatched to any gene: 3. The germline V gene encodes CDR1 SGHVS and CDR2 FNYEAQ.

The chain is built from TRBV2 and TRBJ2-7; D gene unclear. The ends were cut back, 8 bases at V and 3 bases at J, with 8 bases in the middle. The CDR3 loop spans 11 amino acids. CDR1 is SNHLY, CDR2 FYNNEI, per germline. Here the CDR3 reads CASSGFYEQYF. DNA for the CDR3: TGTGCCAGCTCTGGGTTCTACGAGCAGTACTTC.

This clone was observed once. The V and J genes are TRBV6-1 and TRBJ1-6; 8 positions agree with TRBD1. Germline CDR1 and CDR2: MNHNS and SASEGT. The junction had 7 bases not matched to a gene; V was cut back by 2 bases and J by 19 bases. There are 12 residues in the CDR3. The CDR3 loop reads CASSEYRTGSHF. The CDR3 DNA follows: TGTGCCAGCAGTGAATATAGGACAGGGAGTCACTTT.

The chain couples TRBV19 to TRBJ2-3; D is perhaps TRBD2 (6 bases). CDR1 is LNHDA and CDR2 is SQIVND in the germline V gene (reference sequence). The CDR3 sequence is 15 residues long. Trimming pared 3 bases from V and 6 bases from J, leaving 16 bases between. This CDR3 is CASSMWGRGTDTQYF. CDR3 coding DNA: TGTGCCAGTAGTATGTGGGGTCGGGGGACGGATACGCAGTATTTT. Complete variable domain (other parts from reference TRBV19 and TRBJ2-3): DGGITQSPKYLFRKEGQNVTLSCEQNLNHDAMYWYRQDPGQGLRLIYYSQIVNDFQKGDIAEGYSVSREKKESFPLTVTSAQKNPTAFYLCASSMWGRGTDTQYFGPGTRLTVL.

This chain joins TRBV4-3 and TRBJ1-1; D remains ambiguous. The CDR3 covers 14 residues. Germline V CDR1 and CDR2: LGHNA, YSLEER. V was clipped by 4 bases and J by 2 bases, with 11 bases between them. The CDR3 region is CASSLTGINTEAFF. The CDR3 nucleotides read TGCGCCAGCAGCCTTACGGGGATAAACACTGAAGCTTTCTTT.

The chain employs TRBV7-9 and TRBJ2-3; D may be TRBD2 (6 bases). CDR1 is SEHNR and CDR2 is FQNEAQ in the germline V gene (reference sequence). The V gene lost 4 bases and the J gene lost 4 bases, with 18 bases spanning the gap. This CDR3 region has 16 residues. The CDR3 bases are TGTGCCAGCAGCTCCAAACGGACCGGGGGACCAGATACGCAGTATTTT. It is translated as CASSSKRTGGPDTQYF.

About this clone: One end of the junction is discordant with germline, which a read error may explain. The genes are TRBV6-1 and TRBJ1-2; D gene uncertain. This CDR3 is 11 amino acids long. Germline V gene data show CDR1 as MNHNS and CDR2 as SASEGT. The CDR3 DNA is TGTGCCAGCAGTGAAATTAGCGAATTTCACTTC. It yields the protein CASSEISEFHF.

The chain links TRBV11-3 to TRBJ1-1; D is possibly TRBD1 (6 bases). The CDR3 sequence is 13 residues long. The ends were cut back, 5 bases at V and 0 bases at J, with 7 bases in the middle. Per germline, CDR1 SGHNT and CDR2 YENEEA. This CDR3 is CASSRDMNTEAFF. In DNA form, the CDR3 reads TGTGCCAGCAGCCGGGACATGAACACTGAAGCTTTCTTT.

The V call is TRBV6-6, the J call TRBJ2-5, with D possibly TRBD2 on 6 matching bases. CDR3 length: 14 residues. Trimming took 0 bases from V and 5 from J, leaving 10 bases between them. CDR1 MNHNY and CDR2 SVGAGI come from the germline V gene (reference sequence). The CDR3: CASSYSGGTETQYF. The CDR3 coding sequence is TGTGCCAGCAGTTACTCCGGAGGGACGGAGACCCAGTACTTC.

This sequence joins TRBV7-8 and TRBJ1-4, with D possibly being TRBD1 (6 bases). The V end was cut by 5 bases, the J end by 10 bases, with 23 bases between. Germline assignment: CDR1 SGHVS and CDR2 FQNEAQ. This CDR3 is 16 amino acids long. CDR3 amino acids: CASSDTGILMSGKLFF. For the CDR3, the DNA is TGTGCCAGCAGCGATACAGGGATTCTTATGTCGGGAAAACTGTTTTTT.

Only a few counts were recorded for this clone. The genes are TRBV2 and TRBJ2-7; 9 bases are a match to TRBD2. The CDR3 extends over 15 amino acids. CDR1 SNHLY and CDR2 FYNNEI come from the germline V gene. The V and J ends lost 4 bases and 3 bases, in that order; junction bases with no gene match: 7. Written as DNA, the CDR3 is TGTGCCAGCAGTGTTTCAGCGGGGGGACACTACGAGCAGTACTTC. Protein: CASSVSAGGHYEQYF.

The V and J genes are TRBV27 and TRBJ2-7; TRBD1 agrees at 9 bases. Trimming took 3 bases from V and 4 from J; bases not matched to a gene: 10. CDR3 length: 16 residues. Per germline, CDR1 MNHEY and CDR2 SMNVEV (reference sequence). The CDR3 sequence is CASSFLPGQGLYEQYF. The CDR3 DNA reads TGTGCCAGCAGTTTTCTTCCGGGACAGGGATTGTACGAGCAGTACTTC.

V gene TRBV15 combines with J gene TRBJ2-7; TRBD1 agrees at 7 bases. V shed 5 bases, J shed 4 bases, and the junction held 5 bases outside the gene matches. This CDR3 spans 13 amino acids. Germline-derived CDR1 and CDR2 are LNHNV and YYDKDF (reference sequence). As DNA, the CDR3 is TGTGCCACCAGCGTCGGGACAGCTTACGAGCAGTACTTC. It is translated as CATSVGTAYEQYF.

The gene calls are TRBV7-8 and TRBJ2-2; 8 bases are a match to TRBD2. The CDR3 consists of 17 residues. Germline trimming cut 7 bases from V and 5 bases from J; bases unmatched to any gene: 15. Germline CDR1 reads SGHVS; CDR2 reads FQNEAQ. The CDR3 spells CASTFSLVLAGTGELFF. DNA for the CDR3: TGTGCCAGCACCTTCTCTTTGGTTTTAGCGGGGACCGGGGAGCTGTTTTTT.

The genes are TRBV7-9 and TRBJ1-2, with D unclear. Per the germline V gene, CDR1 is SEHNR and CDR2 is FQNEAQ (reference sequence). V lost 2 bases and J 4 bases, leaving 11 bases between the germline ends. CDR3 length equals 14 residues. The CDR3 sequence is CASSLPGRIYGYTF. CDR3 DNA sequence: TGTGCCAGCAGCTTACCGGGTAGGATCTATGGCTACACCTTC.

CDR3 coding DNA: TGTGCCAGCAGAGCGGTGGGGACTCGAGGGACTGAAGCTTTCTTT. Translated, it gives CASRAVGTRGTEAFF. The V and J genes are TRBV6-6 and TRBJ1-1; possible D gene TRBD1, 5 bases. Germline lookup yields CDR1 MNHNY and CDR2 SVGAGI (reference sequence). The CDR3 totals 15 residues. The V and J ends lost 6 bases and 5 bases respectively, with 19 bases between them.

This chain joins TRBV19 and TRBJ1-5, with a tentative D call TRBD1 (6 bases). Germline V gives CDR1 LNHDA, CDR2 SQIVND (reference sequence). V was cut by 9 bases and J by 3 bases, with 21 bases left in between. The CDR3 spans 16 residues. The CDR3 here is CASQRTWTAYNQPQHF. The CDR3 nucleotides read TGTGCCAGCCAAAGAACATGGACAGCCTACAATCAGCCCCAGCATTTT.

This chain connects TRBV18 to TRBJ2-3; D gene ambiguous. Trimming left V 0 bases short and J 4 bases short, with 5 bases between. Germline assignment: CDR1 KGHSH and CDR2 LQKENI. The CDR3 is 13 amino acids. The CDR3 reads CASSPPVADTQYF. DNA for the CDR3: TGTGCCAGCTCACCACCGGTTGCAGATACGCAGTATTTT.

V usage is TRBV9 and J usage is TRBJ1-2; the match to TRBD1 covers 7 bases. The CDR3 consists of 15 residues. Trimming took 4 bases from V and 8 from J; bases not matched to a gene: 14. Germline CDR1 is SGDLS and CDR2 is YYNGEE. This chain's CDR3 is CASSTTTGFSYGYTF. The CDR3, as DNA: TGTGCCAGCAGCACCACGACAGGGTTCTCTTACGGCTACACCTTC.

As DNA, the CDR3 is TGCGCCAGCAGCTTTATGGACGAGCAGTACTTC. Residues: CASSFMDEQYF. The rearrangement uses TRBV5-1 and TRBJ2-7; D uncertain. Trimming removed 2 bases from V and 5 bases from J, with 5 bases in between. There are 11 residues in the CDR3. Germline V gene sequence: CDR1 SGHRS, CDR2 YFSETQ.

The CDR3 bases are TGTGCCAGCTCCCTAGCGGGAGGGTCTAGCACAGATACGCAGTATTTT. This codes for CASSLAGGSSTDTQYF. The V and J genes are TRBV10-3 and TRBJ2-3, with 12 nucleotides matching TRBD2. J lost 0 bases, V lost 10 bases, and 8 bases had no gene match. The CDR3 totals 16 residues. Per the germline V gene, CDR1 is ENHRY and CDR2 is SYGVKD.

The chain uses TRBV28 and TRBJ1-1; tentatively, D is TRBD1 (5 bases). V was pared by 6 bases and J by 0 bases, with 14 bases between. This CDR3 is 15 amino acids long. The germline V gene has CDR1 MDHEN and CDR2 SYDVKM. CDR3 sequence: CASSLDSVMNTEAFF. The CDR3 DNA follows: TGTGCCAGCAGCTTAGACAGCGTTATGAACACTGAAGCTTTCTTT. The entire variable domain, with the rest obtained from reference TRBV28 and TRBJ1-1, is as follows: DVKVTQSSRYLVKRTGEKVFLECVQDMDHENMFWYRQDPGLGLRLIYFSYDVKMKEKGDIPEGYSVSREKKERFSLILESASTNQTSMYLCASSLDSVMNTEAFFGQGTRLTVV.

The J gene is TRBJ1-5, the V gene TRBV2; 7 bases are shared with TRBD1. The ends lost 5 bases at V and 3 bases at J; junction bases unmatched: 7. The CDR3 covers 15 residues. The germline V gene has CDR1 SNHLY and CDR2 FYNNEI. The DNA of the CDR3 is TGTGCCAGCAGTCTCCAGGGGGTATTCAATCAGCCCCAGCATTTT. This gives the protein CASSLQGVFNQPQHF.

This chain joins TRBV6-6 and TRBJ2-5; D uncertain. Deletions cut 6 bases from V and 4 bases from J, with 18 bases between. From germline, CDR1 is MNHNY and CDR2 SVGAGI (reference sequence). The CDR3 consists of 15 residues. Here the CDR3 reads CASSPGERSIETQYF. For the CDR3, the DNA is TGTGCCAGCAGCCCCGGTGAGAGGTCGATAGAGACCCAGTACTTC.

This rearrangement joins TRBV21-1 to TRBJ1-5. TRBV21-1 represents a pseudogene. The CDR3 length is 11 residues. The CDR3 loop is CATARLGPQHF. The CDR3 nucleotides are TGTGCCACCGCCCGTCTCGGGCCCCAGCATTTT.

V and J are TRBV9 and TRBJ2-2; 10 bases fit TRBD2. The CDR3 length is 18 residues. Germline V gives CDR1 SGDLS, CDR2 YYNGEE. The ends lost 0 bases at V and 4 bases at J; junction bases unmatched: 9. CDR3 amino acids: CASSVVSSGGVGTGELFF. The CDR3 region has the DNA TGTGCCAGCAGCGTAGTTTCTAGCGGGGGAGTAGGCACCGGGGAGCTGTTTTTT.

The V gene is TRBV9, the J gene TRBJ2-5, with 9 positions matching TRBD2. CDR3 size: 18 residues. Germline assignment: CDR1 SGDLS and CDR2 YYNGEE. The V and J ends lost 0 bases and 0 bases, in that order; junction bases with no gene match: 9. The CDR3 spells CASSVGLLAGGYQETQYF. The CDR3 DNA reads as TGTGCCAGCAGCGTAGGTTTACTAGCGGGCGGATACCAAGAGACCCAGTACTTC.

The V gene is TRBV5-1, the J gene TRBJ2-3; D is unresolved. Germline V gene data show CDR1 as SGHRS and CDR2 as YFSETQ. There are 14 residues in the CDR3. Trimming took 2 bases from V and 3 from J, leaving 10 bases between them. The CDR3, as DNA: TGCGCCAGCAGCTTCAGATACGCAACAGATACGCAGTATTTT. As protein: CASSFRYATDTQYF. Drawing the rest from reference TRBV5-1 and TRBJ2-3, the complete variable domain is KAGVTQTPRYLIKTRGQQVTLSCSPISGHRSVSWYQQTPGQGLQFLFEYFSETQRNKGNFPGRFSGRQFSNSRSEMNVSTLELGDSALYLCASSFRYATDTQYFGPGTRLTVL.

The V gene is TRBV2, the J gene TRBJ1-1; perhaps TRBD1 as D (6 bases). V was trimmed by 7 bases and J by 6 bases, leaving 12 bases between them. This CDR3 is built from 12 residues. From germline, CDR1 is SNHLY and CDR2 FYNNEI. This CDR3 is CASKTGLSEAFF. The CDR3 region has the DNA TGTGCCAGCAAAACAGGGTTATCTGAAGCTTTCTTT.

The chain employs TRBV7-2 and TRBJ2-1; tentatively, D is TRBD1 or TRBD2 (6 bases each). Deletions cut 1 base from V and 10 bases from J, with 14 bases between. CDR3 size: 14 residues. Looked up from germline, CDR1 is SGHTA and CDR2 is FQGNSA. The CDR3 loop reads CASSLVGGSTEQFF. In DNA, the CDR3 is TGTGCCAGCAGCTTAGTGGGGGGCTCCACAGAGCAGTTCTTC.